The clone carrying this TCR beta chain was recorded a few times. The antigen remains unidentified. V trimming: 4 bases; J trimming: 0 bases; junction bases outside the gene matches: 6. Germline values: CDR1 SGHRS, CDR2 YFSETQ. This CDR3 is 16 amino acids long. This entry comes from a study of early T cells in non-severe SARS-CoV-2 infection. Whole-study results and caveats: VDJdb matching skewed toward anti-spike CD8 responses, missing private and CD4 specificities.

A single record per CDR3 protein comes from TCRdb applying MiXCR to the 5' RACE reads. This sample has approximately 75,000 distinct CDR3 sequences, with 4.6% found just once. The input for sequencing was whole blood, taken at baseline. The chain recombines TRBV5-1 with TRBJ2-1; TRBD2 aligns across 8 bases. This TCR was sampled from an adult who was a healthcare worker with PCR-confirmed SARS-CoV-2 infection or an uninfected control (not recorded which). The donor label of this sample is uncertain. The CDR3 protein is CASSASGGSSYNEQFF. In DNA, the CDR3 is TGCGCCAGCAGCGCCAGCGGGGGTAGCTCCTACAATGAGCAGTTCTTC.